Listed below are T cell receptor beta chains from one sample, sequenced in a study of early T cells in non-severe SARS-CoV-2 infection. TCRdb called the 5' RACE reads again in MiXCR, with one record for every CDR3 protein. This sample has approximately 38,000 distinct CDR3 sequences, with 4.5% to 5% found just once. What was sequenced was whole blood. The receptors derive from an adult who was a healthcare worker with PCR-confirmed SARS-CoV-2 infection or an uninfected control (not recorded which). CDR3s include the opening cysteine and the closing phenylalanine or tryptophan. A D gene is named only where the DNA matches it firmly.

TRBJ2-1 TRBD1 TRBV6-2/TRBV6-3 CASSYVMGQGYEQFF
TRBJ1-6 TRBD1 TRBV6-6 CASSTDRGRDLYNSPLHF
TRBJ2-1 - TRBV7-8 CASSLEYSVGEQFF
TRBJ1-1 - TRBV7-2 CASSLNGYTEAFF
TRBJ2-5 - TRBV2 CAVGRTQETQYF
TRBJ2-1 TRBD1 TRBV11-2 CASSLVPGGAGNEQFF
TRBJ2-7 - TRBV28 CASTDPSYGYEQYF
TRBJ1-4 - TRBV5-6 CASSSTRPYEKLFF
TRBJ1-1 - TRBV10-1 CASSEGGLNTEAFF
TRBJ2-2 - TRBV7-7 CASSRSGDGATGELFF
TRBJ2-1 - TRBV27 CASRSELYNEQFF
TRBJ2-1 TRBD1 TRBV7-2 CASRRDSSYNEQFF
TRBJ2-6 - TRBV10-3 CAISDSSGANVLTF
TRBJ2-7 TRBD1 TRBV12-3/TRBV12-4 CASSSQRGQYEQYF
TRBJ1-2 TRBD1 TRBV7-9 CASSLFGARGQGVWFGYTF
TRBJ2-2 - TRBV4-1 CASSQQGAGELFF
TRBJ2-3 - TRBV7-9 CASSPTGAARTDTQYF
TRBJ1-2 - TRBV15 CATSRDWNGEGYTF
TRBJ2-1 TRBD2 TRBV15 CATSRVPSSGRPNWASYNEQFF
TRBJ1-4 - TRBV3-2 CASSPHVIGTGEKEKLFF
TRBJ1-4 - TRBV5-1 CASSDSSTNEKLFF
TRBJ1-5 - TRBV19 CASSIDGTLNQPQHF
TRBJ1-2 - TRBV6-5 CASRTGDMYGYTF
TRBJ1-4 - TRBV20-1 CSARAGLNEKLFF
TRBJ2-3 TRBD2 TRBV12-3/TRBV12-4 CASKRLAGGADTQYF
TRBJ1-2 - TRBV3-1 CASSQSTGGTNYGYTF
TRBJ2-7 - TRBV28 CASSPGTMDYEQYF
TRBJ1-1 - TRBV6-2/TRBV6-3 CASSLFGVNTEAFF
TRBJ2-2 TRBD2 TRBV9 CASSKGVPSGGAAGELFF
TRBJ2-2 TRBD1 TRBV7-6 CASSFTGDYTGELFF
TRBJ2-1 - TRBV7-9 CASSVWGGGSEQFF
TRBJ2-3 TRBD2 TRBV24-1 CATSDPGRGSTDTQYF
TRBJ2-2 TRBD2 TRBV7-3 CASSPREHGELFF
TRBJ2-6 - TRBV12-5 CASGFRPTSGANVLTF
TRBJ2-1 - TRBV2 CASTRLQDAGGQPF
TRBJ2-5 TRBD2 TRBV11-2 CASSPHSGRKETQYF
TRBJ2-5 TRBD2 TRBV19 CASSERAGGSQETQYF
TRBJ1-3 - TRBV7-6 CASSLEGGYSGNTIYF
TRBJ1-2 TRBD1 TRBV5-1 CASSPSGQVYGYTF
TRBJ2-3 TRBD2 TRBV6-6 CASSSLAGGSFIPDTQYF
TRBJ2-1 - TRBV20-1 CSATNSRNEQFF
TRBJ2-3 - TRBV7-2 CASSLWPDTQYF
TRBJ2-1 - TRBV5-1 CASMTGGSSYNEQFF
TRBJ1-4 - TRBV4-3 CASSPRRTTNEKLFF
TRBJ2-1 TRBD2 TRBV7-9 CASSQSGNPYNEQFF
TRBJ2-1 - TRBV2 CASSAGNNEQFF
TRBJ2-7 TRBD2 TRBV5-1 CASSLRLAGTYEQYF
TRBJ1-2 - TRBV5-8 CASSLDAYGYTF
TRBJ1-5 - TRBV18 CASSPLGGIDQPQHF
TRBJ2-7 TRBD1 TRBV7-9 CASSNDAGTGGTYEQYF
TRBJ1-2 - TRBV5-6 CASSRLSQGRSYGYTF
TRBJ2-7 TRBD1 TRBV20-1 CSARTGTGVYEQYF
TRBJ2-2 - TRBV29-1 CSVVWLNTGELFF
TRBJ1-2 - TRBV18 CASSPLANYGYTF
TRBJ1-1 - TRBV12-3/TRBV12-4 CASSPGHREAFF
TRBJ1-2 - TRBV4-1 CASSGLVGYTF
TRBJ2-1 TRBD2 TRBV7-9 CASSASTSGRLNEQFF